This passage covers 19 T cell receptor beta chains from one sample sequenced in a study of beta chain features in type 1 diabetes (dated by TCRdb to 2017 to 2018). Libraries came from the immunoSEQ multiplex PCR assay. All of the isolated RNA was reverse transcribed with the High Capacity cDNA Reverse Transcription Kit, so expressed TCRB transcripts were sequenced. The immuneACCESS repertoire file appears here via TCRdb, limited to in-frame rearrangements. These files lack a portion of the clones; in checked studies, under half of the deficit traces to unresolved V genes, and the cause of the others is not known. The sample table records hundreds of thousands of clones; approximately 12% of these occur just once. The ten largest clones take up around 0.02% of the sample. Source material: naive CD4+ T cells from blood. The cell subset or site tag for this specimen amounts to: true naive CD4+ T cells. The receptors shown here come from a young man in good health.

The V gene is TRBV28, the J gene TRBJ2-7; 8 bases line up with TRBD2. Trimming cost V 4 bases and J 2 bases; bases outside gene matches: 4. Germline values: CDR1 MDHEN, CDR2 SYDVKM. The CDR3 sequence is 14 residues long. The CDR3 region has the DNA TGTGCCAGCAGTTGGGGCGGGGGGCCCTACGAGCAGTACTTC. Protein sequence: CASSWGGGPYEQYF.

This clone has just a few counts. CDR3 bases: TGTGCCAGCAGTGAATGGCGGGGTAGCAGGGAGACCCAGTACTTC. Residues: CASSEWRGSRETQYF. The chain uses TRBV25-1 and TRBJ2-5, with D possibly matching TRBD2 (6 bases). Germline V gives CDR1 MGHDK, CDR2 SYGVNS. V was trimmed by 1 base and J by 5 bases, leaving 14 bases between them. CDR3 length: 15 residues.

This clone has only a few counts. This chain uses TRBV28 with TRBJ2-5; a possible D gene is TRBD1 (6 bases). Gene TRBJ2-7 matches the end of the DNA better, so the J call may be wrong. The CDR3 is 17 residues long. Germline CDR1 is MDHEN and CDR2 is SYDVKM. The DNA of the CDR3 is TGTGCCAGCAGTTCCCTCCGTCGGTGGACAGAGTCCTACGAGCAGTACTTC. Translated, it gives CASSSLRRWTESYEQYF.

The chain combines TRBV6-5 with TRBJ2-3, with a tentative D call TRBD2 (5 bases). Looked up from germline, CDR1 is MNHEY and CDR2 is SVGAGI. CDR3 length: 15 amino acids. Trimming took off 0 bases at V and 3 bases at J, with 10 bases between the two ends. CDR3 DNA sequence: TGTGCCAGCAGTTACTCGGGAGTCGGGACAGATACGCAGTATTTT. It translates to CASSYSGVGTDTQYF.

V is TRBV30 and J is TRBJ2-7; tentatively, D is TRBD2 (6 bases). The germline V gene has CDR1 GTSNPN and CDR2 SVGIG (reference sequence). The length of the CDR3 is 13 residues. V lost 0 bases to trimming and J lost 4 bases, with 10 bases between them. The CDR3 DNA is TGTGCCTGGAGTGTCGGGAGTCGGTACGAGCAGTACTTC. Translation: CAWSVGSRYEQYF.

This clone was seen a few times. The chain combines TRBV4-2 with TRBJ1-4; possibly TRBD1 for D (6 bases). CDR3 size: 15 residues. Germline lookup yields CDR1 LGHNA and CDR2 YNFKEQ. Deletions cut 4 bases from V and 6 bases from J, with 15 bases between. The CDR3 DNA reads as TGTGCCAGCAGCCGAAACAGGGTAGGAGATGAAAAACTGTTTTTT. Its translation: CASSRNRVGDEKLFF.

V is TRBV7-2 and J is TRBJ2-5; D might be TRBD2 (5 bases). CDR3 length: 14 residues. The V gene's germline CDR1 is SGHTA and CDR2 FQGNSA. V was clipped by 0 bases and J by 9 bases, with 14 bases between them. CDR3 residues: CASSLAGRVSAQYF. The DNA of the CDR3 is TGTGCCAGCAGCTTAGCGGGGAGAGTCTCGGCCCAGTACTTC.

The CDR3 sequence is CASSLIRGTEAFF. The CDR3 DNA reads as TGTGCCAGCAGCTTAATACGGGGCACTGAAGCTTTCTTT. V usage is TRBV7-6 and J usage is TRBJ1-1; no reliable D call. The CDR3 covers 13 residues. The V gene lost 2 bases and the J gene lost 4 bases, with 8 bases spanning the gap. Germline CDR1 is SGHVS and CDR2 is FNYEAQ.

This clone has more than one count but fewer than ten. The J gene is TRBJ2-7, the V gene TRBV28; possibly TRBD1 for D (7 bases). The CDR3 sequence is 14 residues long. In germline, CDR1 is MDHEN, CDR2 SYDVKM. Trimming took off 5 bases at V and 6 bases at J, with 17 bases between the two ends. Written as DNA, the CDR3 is TGTGCCAGCAGTCCGCCCCGACAGGGAGGCGAGCAGTACTTC. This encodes CASSPPRQGGEQYF.

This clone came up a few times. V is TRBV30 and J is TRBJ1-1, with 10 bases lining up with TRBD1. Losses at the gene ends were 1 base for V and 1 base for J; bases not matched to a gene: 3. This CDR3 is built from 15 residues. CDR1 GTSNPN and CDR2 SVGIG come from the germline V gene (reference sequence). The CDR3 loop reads CAWSARTGGNTEAFF. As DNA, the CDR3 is TGTGCCTGGAGTGCGAGGACAGGGGGGAACACTGAAGCTTTCTTT.

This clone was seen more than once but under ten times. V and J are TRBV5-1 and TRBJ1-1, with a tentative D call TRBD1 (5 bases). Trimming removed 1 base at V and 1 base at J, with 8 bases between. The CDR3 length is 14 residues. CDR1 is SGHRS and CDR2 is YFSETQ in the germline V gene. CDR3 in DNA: TGCGCCAGCAGCTTGCTACAGGCGAACACTGAAGCTTTCTTT. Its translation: CASSLLQANTEAFF.

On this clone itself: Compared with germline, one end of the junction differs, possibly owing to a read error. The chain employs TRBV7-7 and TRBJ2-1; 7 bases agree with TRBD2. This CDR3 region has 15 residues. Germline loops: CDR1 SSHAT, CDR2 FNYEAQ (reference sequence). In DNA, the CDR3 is TGTGCTAGCAGCCCGCGAAGGACGGCGGGGGATGAGCAGTTCTTC. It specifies CASSPRRTAGDEQFF.

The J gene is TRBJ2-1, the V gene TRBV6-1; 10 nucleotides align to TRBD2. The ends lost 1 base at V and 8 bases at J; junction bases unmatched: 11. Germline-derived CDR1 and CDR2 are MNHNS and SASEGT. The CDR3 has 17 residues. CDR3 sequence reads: CASSEVKTGTSAHEQFF. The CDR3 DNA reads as TGTGCCAGCAGTGAAGTCAAGACCGGGACTAGCGCACATGAGCAGTTCTTC.

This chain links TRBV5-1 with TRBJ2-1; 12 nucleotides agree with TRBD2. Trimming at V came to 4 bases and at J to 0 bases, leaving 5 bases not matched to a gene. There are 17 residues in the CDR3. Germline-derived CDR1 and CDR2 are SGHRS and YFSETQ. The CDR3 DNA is TGCGCCAGCAGCCAGGGACTAGCGGGCTCCTCCTACAATGAGCAGTTCTTC. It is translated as CASSQGLAGSSYNEQFF.

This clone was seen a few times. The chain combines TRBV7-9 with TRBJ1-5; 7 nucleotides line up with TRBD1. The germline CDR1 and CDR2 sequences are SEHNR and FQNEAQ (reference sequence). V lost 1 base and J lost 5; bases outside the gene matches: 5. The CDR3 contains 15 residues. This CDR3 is CASSLGTGGYQPQHF. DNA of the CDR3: TGTGCCAGCAGCTTAGGGACAGGCGGCTATCAGCCCCAGCATTTT.

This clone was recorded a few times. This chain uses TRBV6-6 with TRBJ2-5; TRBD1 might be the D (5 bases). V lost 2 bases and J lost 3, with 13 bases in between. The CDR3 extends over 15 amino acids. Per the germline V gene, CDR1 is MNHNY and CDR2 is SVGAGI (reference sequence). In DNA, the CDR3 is TGTGCCAGCAGTTACAATAGGGGCCAGGAAGAGACCCAGTACTTC. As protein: CASSYNRGQEETQYF.

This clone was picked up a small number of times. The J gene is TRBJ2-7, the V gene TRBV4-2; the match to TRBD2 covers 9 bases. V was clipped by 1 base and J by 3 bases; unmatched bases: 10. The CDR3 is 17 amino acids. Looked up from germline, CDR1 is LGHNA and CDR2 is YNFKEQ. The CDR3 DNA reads TGTGCCAGCAGCCAAGTCGAAACTCGCGGGAGGGTCTACGAGCAGTACTTC. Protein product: CASSQVETRGRVYEQYF.

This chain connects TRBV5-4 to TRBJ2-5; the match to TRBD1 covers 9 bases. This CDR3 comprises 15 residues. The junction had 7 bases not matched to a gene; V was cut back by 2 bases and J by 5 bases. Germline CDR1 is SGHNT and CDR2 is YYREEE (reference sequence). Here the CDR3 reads CASSFGTGRGETQYF. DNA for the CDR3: TGTGCCAGCAGCTTCGGGACAGGGCGTGGGGAGACCCAGTACTTC.

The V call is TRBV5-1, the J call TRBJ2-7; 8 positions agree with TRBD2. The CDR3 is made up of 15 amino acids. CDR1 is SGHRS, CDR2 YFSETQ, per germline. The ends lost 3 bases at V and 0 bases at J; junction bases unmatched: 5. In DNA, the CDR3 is TGCGCCAGCAGCTCCGTAGCGGGGAGCTCCTACGAGCAGTACTTC. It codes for CASSSVAGSSYEQYF.